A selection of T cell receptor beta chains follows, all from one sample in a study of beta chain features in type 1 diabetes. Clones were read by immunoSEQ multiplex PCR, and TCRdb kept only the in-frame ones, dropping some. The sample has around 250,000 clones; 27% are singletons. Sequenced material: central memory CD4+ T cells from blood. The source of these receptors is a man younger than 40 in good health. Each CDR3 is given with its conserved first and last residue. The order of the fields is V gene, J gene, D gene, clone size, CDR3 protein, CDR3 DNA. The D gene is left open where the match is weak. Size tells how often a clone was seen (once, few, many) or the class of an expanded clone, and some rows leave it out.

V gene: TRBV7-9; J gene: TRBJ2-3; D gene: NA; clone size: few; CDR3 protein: CASSLVGVSSTDTQYF; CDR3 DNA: TGTGCCAGCAGCTTAGTGGGGGTTTCTAGCACAGATACGCAGTATTTT
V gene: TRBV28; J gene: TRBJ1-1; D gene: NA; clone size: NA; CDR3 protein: CASQSGGRTEAFF; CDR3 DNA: TGTGCCAGCCAGTCGGGCGGTCGAACTGAAGCTTTCTTT
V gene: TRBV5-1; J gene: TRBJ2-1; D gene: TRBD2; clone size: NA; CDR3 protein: CASRVAGGNNEQFF; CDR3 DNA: TGCGCCAGCAGGGTAGCGGGAGGGAACAATGAGCAGTTCTTC
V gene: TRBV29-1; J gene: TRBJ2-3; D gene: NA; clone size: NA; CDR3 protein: CSVPRQGTDTQYF; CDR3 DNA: TGCAGCGTACCTCGGCAGGGCACAGATACGCAGTATTTT
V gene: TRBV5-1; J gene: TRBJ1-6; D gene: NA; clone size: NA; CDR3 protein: CASSFPNSPLHF; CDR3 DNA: TGCGCCAGCAGCTTCCCAAATTCACCCCTCCACTTT
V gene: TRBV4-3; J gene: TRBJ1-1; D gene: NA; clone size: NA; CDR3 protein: CASSQENRANTEAFF; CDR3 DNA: TGCGCCAGCAGCCAAGAAAACAGGGCGAACACTGAAGCTTTCTTT
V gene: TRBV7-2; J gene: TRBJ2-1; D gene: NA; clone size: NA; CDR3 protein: CASSSWTEHGDEQFF; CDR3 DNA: TGTGCCAGCAGTTCCTGGACGGAACATGGAGATGAGCAGTTCTTC
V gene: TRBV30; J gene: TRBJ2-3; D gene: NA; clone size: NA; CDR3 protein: CAWSERADTQYF; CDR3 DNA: TGTGCCTGGAGTGAACGGGCAGATACGCAGTATTTT
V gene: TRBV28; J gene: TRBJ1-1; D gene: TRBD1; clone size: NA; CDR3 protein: CASSFDRGAEAFF; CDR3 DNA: TGTGCCAGCAGTTTTGACAGGGGCGCTGAAGCTTTCTTT
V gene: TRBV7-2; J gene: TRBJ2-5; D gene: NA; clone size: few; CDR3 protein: CASSTWTGGETQYF; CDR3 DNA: TGTGCCAGCAGCACATGGACAGGAGGGGAGACCCAGTACTTC
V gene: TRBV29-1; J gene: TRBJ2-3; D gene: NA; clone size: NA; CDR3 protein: CSVETRGEADTQYF; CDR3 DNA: TGCAGCGTTGAAACTAGAGGCGAGGCAGATACGCAGTATTTT
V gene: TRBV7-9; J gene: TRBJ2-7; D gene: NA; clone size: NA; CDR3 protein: CASSLEGGQNYEQYF; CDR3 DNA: TGTGCCAGCAGCTTAGAGGGTGGACAGAACTACGAGCAGTACTTC
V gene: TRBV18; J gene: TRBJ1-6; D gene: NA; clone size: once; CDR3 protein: CASSPEENSPLHF; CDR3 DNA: TGTGCCAGCTCACCGGAGGAAAATTCACCCCTCCACTTT
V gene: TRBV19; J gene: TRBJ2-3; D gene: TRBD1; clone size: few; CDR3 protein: CASSIPGQGTDTQYF; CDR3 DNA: TGTGCCAGTAGTATACCGGGACAGGGGACAGATACGCAGTATTTT
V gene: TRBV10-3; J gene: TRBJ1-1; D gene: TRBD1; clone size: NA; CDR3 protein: CAIKGTGVLSEAFF; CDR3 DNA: TGTGCCATCAAGGGGACAGGGGTCCTATCTGAAGCTTTCTTT
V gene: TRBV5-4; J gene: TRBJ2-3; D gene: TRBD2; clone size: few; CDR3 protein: CASSVGLAGASTDTQYF; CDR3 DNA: TGTGCCAGCAGCGTAGGACTAGCGGGCGCCAGCACAGATACGCAGTATTTT
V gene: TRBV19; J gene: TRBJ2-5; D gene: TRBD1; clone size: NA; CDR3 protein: CASSPSGQGGETQYF; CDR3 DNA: TGTGCCAGTAGTCCCTCGGGACAGGGAGGCGAGACCCAGTACTTC
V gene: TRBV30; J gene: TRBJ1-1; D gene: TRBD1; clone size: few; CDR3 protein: CAWKVRDRGNTEAFF; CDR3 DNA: TGTGCCTGGAAAGTCCGAGACAGGGGGAACACTGAAGCTTTCTTT
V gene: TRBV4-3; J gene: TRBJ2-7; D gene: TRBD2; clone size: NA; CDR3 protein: CASSQDPAGGIYEQYF; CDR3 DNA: TGCGCCAGCAGCCAAGATCCAGCGGGAGGGATCTACGAGCAGTACTTC
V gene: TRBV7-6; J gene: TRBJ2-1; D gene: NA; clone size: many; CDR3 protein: CASSPVQGRGARNEQFF; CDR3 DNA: TGTGCCAGCAGCCCCGTACAGGGGCGGGGGGCCCGGAATGAGCAGTTCTTC
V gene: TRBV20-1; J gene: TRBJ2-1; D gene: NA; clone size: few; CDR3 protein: CSAAAGREQFF; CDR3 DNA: TGCAGTGCGGCGGCGGGAAGGGAGCAGTTCTTC
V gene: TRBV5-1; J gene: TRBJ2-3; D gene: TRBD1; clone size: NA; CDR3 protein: CASSTTGTGGMDTQYF; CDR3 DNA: TGCGCCAGCAGCACCACCGGGACAGGGGGCATGGATACGCAGTATTTT
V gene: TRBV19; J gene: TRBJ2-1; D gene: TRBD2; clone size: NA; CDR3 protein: CASTLRAAGGPYNEQFF; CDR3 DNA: TGTGCCAGTACCCTCCGAGCGGCGGGAGGACCCTACAATGAGCAGTTCTTC
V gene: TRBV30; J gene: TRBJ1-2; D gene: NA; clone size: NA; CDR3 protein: CAWSVHVYGYTF; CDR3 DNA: TGTGCCTGGAGTGTCCATGTCTATGGCTACACCTTC
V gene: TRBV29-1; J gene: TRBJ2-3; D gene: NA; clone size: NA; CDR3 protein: CSVARGSTDTQYF; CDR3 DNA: TGCAGCGTTGCCCGGGGGAGCACAGATACGCAGTATTTT
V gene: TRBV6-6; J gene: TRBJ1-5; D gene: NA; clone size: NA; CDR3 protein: CASRKGQQQPQHF; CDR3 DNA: TGTGCCAGCAGGAAGGGGCAGCAACAGCCCCAGCATTTT
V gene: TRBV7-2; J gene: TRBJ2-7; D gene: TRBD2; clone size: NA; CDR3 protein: CASSSSGAGFIEQYF; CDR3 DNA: TGTGCCAGCAGCTCTAGCGGGGCTGGGTTCATCGAGCAGTACTTC